A selection of T cell receptor beta chains follows, all from one sample in a study of human CD4 T cells and Enterobacteriaceae. Sequenced by immunoSEQ multiplex PCR; TCRdb stores in-frame clones only, minus some. The table lists fewer than 35,000 clones, approximately 78% of them singletons, with around 1% in the top ten. The sequenced sample consisted of memory CD4+ T cells from blood. Receptors originate from a human donor in good health. The CDR3 runs from the conserved cysteine through the conserved F or W. Fields, in order: clone size, J gene, D gene, V gene, CDR3 protein, CDR3 DNA. A D gene is named only where the DNA matches it firmly. Clone size is stated in some rows and not others, as once, few, many or a class when expanded.

clone size: .
J gene: TRBJ2-7
D gene: .
V gene: TRBV7-6
CDR3 protein: CASSLGVGEQYF
CDR3 DNA: TGTGCCAGCAGCCTCGGGGTGGGCGAGCAGTACTTC

clone size: .
J gene: TRBJ1-1
D gene: .
V gene: TRBV2
CDR3 protein: CASSGPRGSTEAFF
CDR3 DNA: TGTGCCAGCAGTGGCCCACGGGGGAGCACTGAAGCTTTCTTT

clone size: .
J gene: TRBJ2-7
D gene: TRBD2
V gene: TRBV27
CDR3 protein: CASRSTSGSSYEQYF
CDR3 DNA: TGTGCCAGCAGGTCGACTAGCGGCAGCTCCTACGAGCAGTACTTC

clone size: .
J gene: TRBJ2-2
D gene: TRBD1
V gene: TRBV6-1
CDR3 protein: CASSARDRGTGELFF
CDR3 DNA: TGTGCCAGCAGTGCCCGGGACAGGGGGACCGGGGAGCTGTTTTTT

clone size: .
J gene: TRBJ2-7
D gene: TRBD1
V gene: TRBV5-1
CDR3 protein: CASSLGQGALHEQYF
CDR3 DNA: TGCGCCAGCAGCTTAGGACAGGGGGCGCTTCACGAGCAGTACTTC

clone size: .
J gene: TRBJ2-1
D gene: TRBD2
V gene: TRBV6-5
CDR3 protein: CASSLTGGTYNEQFF
CDR3 DNA: TGTGCCAGCAGTTTGACGGGAGGCACCTACAATGAGCAGTTCTTC

clone size: .
J gene: TRBJ1-4
D gene: .
V gene: TRBV30
CDR3 protein: CAGRGYSEKLFF
CDR3 DNA: TGTGCCGGGCGCGGGTACAGTGAAAAACTGTTTTTT

clone size: .
J gene: TRBJ2-7
D gene: TRBD1
V gene: TRBV6-6
CDR3 protein: CASRRGTGVFNEQYF
CDR3 DNA: TGTGCCAGCCGGAGAGGGACAGGGGTCTTTAACGAGCAGTACTTC

clone size: .
J gene: TRBJ2-5
D gene: .
V gene: TRBV27
CDR3 protein: CASSPTGTTTETQYF
CDR3 DNA: TGTGCCAGCAGCCCGACAGGTACTACCACGGAGACCCAGTACTTC

clone size: .
J gene: TRBJ1-6
D gene: .
V gene: TRBV2
CDR3 protein: CASRGTVDSYNSPLHF
CDR3 DNA: TGTGCCAGCAGAGGGACGGTTGACTCCTATAATTCACCCCTCCACTTT

clone size: .
J gene: TRBJ2-7
D gene: .
V gene: TRBV2
CDR3 protein: CASRPGAYEQYF
CDR3 DNA: TGTGCCAGCAGACCGGGAGCCTACGAGCAGTACTTC

clone size: .
J gene: TRBJ2-3
D gene: .
V gene: TRBV11-2
CDR3 protein: CASSLVRGGTDTQYF
CDR3 DNA: TGTGCCAGCAGCTTAGTTCGCGGGGGCACAGATACGCAGTATTTT

clone size: few
J gene: TRBJ2-1
D gene: TRBD2
V gene: TRBV11-2
CDR3 protein: CASSLTAGVHNEQFF
CDR3 DNA: TGTGCCAGCAGCTTAACAGCGGGAGTGCACAATGAGCAGTTCTTC

clone size: few
J gene: TRBJ1-5
D gene: .
V gene: TRBV30
CDR3 protein: CAWSVGSGQPQHF
CDR3 DNA: TGTGCCTGGAGTGTAGGGTCGGGGCAGCCCCAGCATTTT

clone size: few
J gene: TRBJ2-7
D gene: TRBD1
V gene: TRBV6-5
CDR3 protein: CASSNSGTGGSYEQYF
CDR3 DNA: TGTGCCAGCAGTAACTCCGGGACAGGGGGTTCGTACGAGCAGTACTTC

clone size: .
J gene: TRBJ1-1
D gene: .
V gene: TRBV5-1
CDR3 protein: CASSSGRTSEAFF
CDR3 DNA: TGCGCCAGCAGCTCGGGACGGACTTCTGAAGCTTTCTTT

clone size: .
J gene: TRBJ2-3
D gene: .
V gene: TRBV10-1
CDR3 protein: CASSDGATDTQYF
CDR3 DNA: TGCGCCAGCAGTGATGGAGCCACAGATACGCAGTATTTT

clone size: once
J gene: TRBJ1-1
D gene: .
V gene: TRBV6-1
CDR3 protein: CASSAGGYTEAFF
CDR3 DNA: TGTGCCAGCAGTGCCGGTGGGTACACTGAAGCTTTCTTT

clone size: .
J gene: TRBJ1-2
D gene: .
V gene: TRBV28
CDR3 protein: CASSPPKGQGWSYGYTF
CDR3 DNA: TGTGCCAGCAGTCCCCCGAAGGGCCAGGGGTGGTCCTATGGCTACACCTTC

clone size: .
J gene: TRBJ1-2
D gene: .
V gene: TRBV6-5
CDR3 protein: CASSYGGREGGYTF
CDR3 DNA: TGTGCCAGCAGTTACGGGGGCAGGGAGGGCGGCTACACCTTC

clone size: .
J gene: TRBJ2-1
D gene: TRBD2
V gene: TRBV7-2
CDR3 protein: CASRQIWTSPYNEQFF
CDR3 DNA: TGTGCCAGCAGACAAATTTGGACTAGTCCCTACAATGAGCAGTTCTTC

clone size: few
J gene: TRBJ1-1
D gene: .
V gene: TRBV19
CDR3 protein: CASSMPGRGYNTEAFF
CDR3 DNA: TGTGCCAGTAGTATGCCAGGGCGGGGATATAACACTGAAGCTTTCTTT

clone size: .
J gene: TRBJ1-2
D gene: .
V gene: TRBV14
CDR3 protein: CASSQPGPTGYYGYTF
CDR3 DNA: TGTGCCAGCAGCCAACCCGGACCCACAGGTTACTATGGCTACACCTTC

clone size: .
J gene: TRBJ2-3
D gene: TRBD2
V gene: TRBV27
CDR3 protein: CASSSGGSGRAVDTQYF
CDR3 DNA: TGTGCCAGCAGTTCCGGAGGTAGCGGGAGGGCCGTAGATACGCAGTATTTT

clone size: .
J gene: TRBJ2-7
D gene: TRBD2
V gene: TRBV10-3
CDR3 protein: CAISGGTSGNEQYF
CDR3 DNA: TGTGCCATCAGTGGGGGGACTAGCGGGAACGAGCAGTACTTC

clone size: .
J gene: TRBJ2-1
D gene: TRBD2
V gene: TRBV9
CDR3 protein: CASSAGGRTNNEQFF
CDR3 DNA: TGTGCCAGCAGCGCAGGCGGGAGAACGAACAATGAGCAGTTCTTC

clone size: .
J gene: TRBJ2-7
D gene: .
V gene: TRBV4-1
CDR3 protein: CASSQASGTAAYEQYF
CDR3 DNA: TGCGCCAGCAGCCAAGCTTCCGGGACGGCGGCCTACGAGCAGTACTTC

clone size: .
J gene: TRBJ1-5
D gene: TRBD1
V gene: TRBV5-4
CDR3 protein: CASSSGPTGGGGQPQHF
CDR3 DNA: TGTGCCAGCAGCTCTGGGCCCACAGGGGGCGGCGGTCAGCCCCAGCATTTT

clone size: .
J gene: TRBJ1-1
D gene: .
V gene: TRBV4-1
CDR3 protein: CASSRIDREVNEAFF
CDR3 DNA: TGCGCCAGCAGCCGAATCGACAGAGAGGTCAATGAAGCTTTCTTT

clone size: .
J gene: TRBJ1-4
D gene: TRBD1
V gene: TRBV19
CDR3 protein: CASAVDRGKEKLFF
CDR3 DNA: TGTGCCAGTGCTGTTGACAGGGGGAAGGAAAAACTGTTTTTT

clone size: medium-sized
J gene: TRBJ2-5
D gene: TRBD1
V gene: TRBV7-7
CDR3 protein: CASSVGTGVSETQYF
CDR3 DNA: TGTGCCAGCAGCGTTGGGACAGGGGTTTCCGAGACCCAGTACTTC

clone size: .
J gene: TRBJ1-4
D gene: .
V gene: TRBV18
CDR3 protein: CASSPAGLNEKLFF
CDR3 DNA: TGTGCCAGCTCACCAGCAGGTCTGAATGAAAAACTGTTTTTT

clone size: once
J gene: TRBJ2-6
D gene: TRBD1
V gene: TRBV11-3
CDR3 protein: CASSVRTGSGANVLTF
CDR3 DNA: TGTGCCAGCAGCGTGAGGACAGGGTCTGGGGCCAACGTCCTGACTTTC

clone size: once
J gene: TRBJ2-5
D gene: TRBD2
V gene: TRBV25-1
CDR3 protein: CASSVMGLAQETQYF
CDR3 DNA: TGTGCCAGCAGTGTCATGGGACTAGCCCAGGAGACCCAGTACTTC

clone size: .
J gene: TRBJ1-6
D gene: TRBD1
V gene: TRBV9
CDR3 protein: CASSVQGAGSPLHF
CDR3 DNA: TGTGCCAGCAGCGTTCAGGGGGCAGGTTCACCCCTCCACTTT

clone size: .
J gene: TRBJ1-1
D gene: TRBD1
V gene: TRBV29-1
CDR3 protein: CSAKGQGTEAFF
CDR3 DNA: TGCAGCGCCAAGGGACAGGGAACTGAAGCTTTCTTT

clone size: .
J gene: TRBJ1-5
D gene: TRBD1
V gene: TRBV6-1
CDR3 protein: CATMRTTGGNQPQHF
CDR3 DNA: TGTGCCACCATGCGAACGACAGGGGGCAATCAGCCCCAGCATTTT

clone size: .
J gene: TRBJ2-7
D gene: TRBD2
V gene: TRBV27
CDR3 protein: CASRGGFERASSYEQYF
CDR3 DNA: TGTGCCAGCCGCGGGGGGTTTGAGCGGGCGAGCTCCTACGAGCAGTACTTC

clone size: .
J gene: TRBJ2-5
D gene: TRBD2
V gene: TRBV7-7
CDR3 protein: CASSHSGTRETQYF
CDR3 DNA: TGTGCCAGCAGCCATTCCGGGACTAGGGAGACCCAGTACTTC

clone size: .
J gene: TRBJ1-5
D gene: TRBD1
V gene: TRBV7-9
CDR3 protein: CASSLGDRSLQPQHF
CDR3 DNA: TGTGCCAGCAGCTTAGGGGACAGAAGTCTTCAGCCCCAGCATTTT

clone size: .
J gene: TRBJ1-4
D gene: TRBD1
V gene: TRBV2
CDR3 protein: CASRGQINEKLFF
CDR3 DNA: TGTGCCAGCAGGGGACAGATTAATGAAAAACTGTTTTTT

clone size: .
J gene: TRBJ2-2
D gene: .
V gene: TRBV15
CDR3 protein: CATSRGGGSTGELFF
CDR3 DNA: TGTGCCACCAGCAGAGGAGGGGGGTCCACCGGGGAGCTGTTTTTT

clone size: .
J gene: TRBJ2-1
D gene: TRBD2
V gene: TRBV2
CDR3 protein: CASSEFTSGGALSFSEQFF
CDR3 DNA: TGTGCCAGCAGTGAATTTACTAGCGGGGGGGCCCTTTCATTCAGTGAGCAGTTCTTC

clone size: .
J gene: TRBJ2-1
D gene: TRBD2
V gene: TRBV9
CDR3 protein: CASSVTSGRSNEQFF
CDR3 DNA: TGTGCCAGCAGCGTTACTAGCGGGAGATCCAATGAGCAGTTCTTC

clone size: .
J gene: TRBJ2-1
D gene: TRBD2
V gene: TRBV7-2
CDR3 protein: CASSPGGANYNEQFF
CDR3 DNA: TGTGCCAGCAGTCCCGGGGGGGCTAACTACAATGAGCAGTTCTTC

clone size: .
J gene: TRBJ2-1
D gene: TRBD2
V gene: TRBV28
CDR3 protein: CASSLSGRRNEQFF
CDR3 DNA: TGTGCCAGCAGTTTAAGCGGGAGACGGAATGAGCAGTTCTTC

clone size: .
J gene: TRBJ1-4
D gene: .
V gene: TRBV5-1
CDR3 protein: CASSVAGREKLFF
CDR3 DNA: TGCGCCAGCAGCGTGGCAGGACGTGAAAAACTGTTTTTT

clone size: .
J gene: TRBJ2-7
D gene: TRBD1
V gene: TRBV18
CDR3 protein: CASSPPGVQGAHEQYF
CDR3 DNA: TGTGCCAGCTCACCACCCGGAGTACAGGGGGCCCACGAGCAGTACTTC

clone size: .
J gene: TRBJ2-7
D gene: .
V gene: TRBV18
CDR3 protein: CASSRGSYEQYF
CDR3 DNA: TGTGCCAGCTCACGCGGCTCCTACGAGCAGTACTTC

clone size: .
J gene: TRBJ1-3
D gene: .
V gene: TRBV15
CDR3 protein: CATSRDLSGGETIYF
CDR3 DNA: TGTGCCACCAGCAGAGATCTCTCCGGGGGAGAAACCATATATTTT

clone size: .
J gene: TRBJ1-1
D gene: TRBD1
V gene: TRBV5-1
CDR3 protein: CASSVQGVFTEAFF
CDR3 DNA: TGCGCCAGCAGCGTACAGGGGGTTTTCACTGAAGCTTTCTTT

clone size: .
J gene: TRBJ1-6
D gene: TRBD1
V gene: TRBV30
CDR3 protein: CAWSLRGQGNSPLHF
CDR3 DNA: TGTGCCTGGAGTCTACGGGGACAGGGAAATTCACCCCTCCACTTT

clone size: .
J gene: TRBJ2-7
D gene: TRBD2
V gene: TRBV4-2
CDR3 protein: CASCHGLEAEQYF
CDR3 DNA: TGTGCCAGCTGCCACGGACTAGAGGCCGAGCAGTACTTC

clone size: .
J gene: TRBJ1-1
D gene: .
V gene: TRBV2
CDR3 protein: CASQTIVTTEAFF
CDR3 DNA: TGTGCCAGCCAGACAATAGTTACTACTGAAGCTTTCTTT

clone size: .
J gene: TRBJ2-6
D gene: TRBD1
V gene: TRBV6-5
CDR3 protein: CASRTGVGANVLTF
CDR3 DNA: TGTGCCAGCAGGACAGGGGTTGGGGCCAACGTCCTGACTTTC

clone size: .
J gene: TRBJ1-1
D gene: .
V gene: TRBV28
CDR3 protein: CASFRGALGTEAFF
CDR3 DNA: TGTGCCAGTTTCCGGGGGGCCCTGGGCACTGAAGCTTTCTTT

clone size: .
J gene: TRBJ1-5
D gene: .
V gene: TRBV6-6
CDR3 protein: CASRELDTRQPQHF
CDR3 DNA: TGTGCCAGCAGGGAGCTGGACACACGCCAGCCCCAGCATTTT

clone size: .
J gene: TRBJ2-3
D gene: .
V gene: TRBV28
CDR3 protein: CASKSGTSTDTQYF
CDR3 DNA: TGTGCCAGCAAGTCCGGGACTAGCACAGATACGCAGTATTTT